These 2 T cell receptor beta chains were all obtained from the same sample, sequenced in a study of blood T cells in healthy people across ages. For the second PCR, which ran for about 7 to 11 cycles, a sample-barcoded 5' primer and a J-beta primer mix were used. TCRdb reprocessed the 5' RACE reads with MiXCR, giving one entry per CDR3 protein. Counted here are roughly 650,000 distinct CDR3 sequences, 32% occurring once; the ten biggest clones make up about 16%. Sequenced sample: blood. The origin of the receptors is a woman older than 75 in good health.

The rearrangement links TRBV20-1 to TRBJ1-5; tentative D call: TRBD1 (6 bases). Germline CDR1 and CDR2: DFQATT and SNEGSKA (reference sequence). CDR3 size: 13 residues. Between the trimmed V and J ends, which lost 6 bases and 3 bases, there was a span of 12 bases. CDR3 residues: CSATDSANQPQHF. CDR3 coding DNA: TGCAGTGCCACGGACAGCGCCAATCAGCCCCAGCATTTT.

This clonotype was seen ten or more times. A much larger clone differs by one base, so this may be a read error. V is TRBV20-1 and J is TRBJ1-2; D gene uncertain. The CDR3 runs to 11 residues. V was cut by 0 bases and J by 1 base, with 0 bases left in between. Germline CDR1 and CDR2: DFQATT and SNEGSKA (reference sequence). CDR3 protein: CSARDNYGYTF. Here the CDR3 DNA reads TGCAGTGCTAGAGATAACTATGGCTACACCTTC.